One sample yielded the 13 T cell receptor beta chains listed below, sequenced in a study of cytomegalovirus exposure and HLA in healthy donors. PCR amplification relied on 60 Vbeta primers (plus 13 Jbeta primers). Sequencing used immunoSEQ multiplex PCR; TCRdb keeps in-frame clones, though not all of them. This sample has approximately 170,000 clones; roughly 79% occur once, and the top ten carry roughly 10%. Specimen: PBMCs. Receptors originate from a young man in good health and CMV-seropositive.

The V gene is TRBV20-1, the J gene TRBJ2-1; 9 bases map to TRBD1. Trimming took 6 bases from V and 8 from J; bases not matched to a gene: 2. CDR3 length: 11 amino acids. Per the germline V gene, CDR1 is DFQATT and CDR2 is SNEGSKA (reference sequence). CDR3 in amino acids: CSARTGDEQFF. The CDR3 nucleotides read TGCAGTGCCAGGACAGGGGATGAGCAGTTCTTC.

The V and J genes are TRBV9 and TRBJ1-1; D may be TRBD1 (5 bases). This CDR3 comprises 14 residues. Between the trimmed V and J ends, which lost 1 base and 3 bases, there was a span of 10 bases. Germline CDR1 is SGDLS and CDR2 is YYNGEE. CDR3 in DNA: TGTGCCAGCAGCGTATCGGGGACTTACACTGAAGCTTTCTTT. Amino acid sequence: CASSVSGTYTEAFF. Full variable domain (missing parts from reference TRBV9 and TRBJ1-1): DSGVTQTPKHLITATGQRVTLRCSPRSGDLSVYWYQQSLDQGLQFLIQYYNGEERAKGNILERFSAQQFPDLHSELNLSSLELGDSALYFCASSVSGTYTEAFFGQGTRLTVV.

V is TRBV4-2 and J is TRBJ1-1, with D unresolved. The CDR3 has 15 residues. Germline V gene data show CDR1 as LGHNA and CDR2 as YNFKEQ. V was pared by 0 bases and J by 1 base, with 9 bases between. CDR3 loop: CASSQDRYPNTEAFF. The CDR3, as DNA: TGTGCCAGCAGCCAAGACCGGTACCCGAACACTGAAGCTTTCTTT.

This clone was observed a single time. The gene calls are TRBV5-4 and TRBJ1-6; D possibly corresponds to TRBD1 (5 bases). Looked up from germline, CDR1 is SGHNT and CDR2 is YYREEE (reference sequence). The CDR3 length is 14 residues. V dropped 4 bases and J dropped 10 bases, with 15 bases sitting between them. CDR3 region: CASSVSGFSSPLHF. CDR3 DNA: TGTGCCAGCAGCGTGTCAGGGTTTTCATCACCCCTCCACTTT.

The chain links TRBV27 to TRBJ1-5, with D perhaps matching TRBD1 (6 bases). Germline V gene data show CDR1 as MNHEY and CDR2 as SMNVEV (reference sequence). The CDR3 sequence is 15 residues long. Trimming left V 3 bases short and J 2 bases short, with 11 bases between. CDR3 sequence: CASSLVKGGNQPQHF. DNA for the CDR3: TGTGCCAGCAGTTTGGTTAAGGGGGGCAATCAGCCCCAGCATTTT.

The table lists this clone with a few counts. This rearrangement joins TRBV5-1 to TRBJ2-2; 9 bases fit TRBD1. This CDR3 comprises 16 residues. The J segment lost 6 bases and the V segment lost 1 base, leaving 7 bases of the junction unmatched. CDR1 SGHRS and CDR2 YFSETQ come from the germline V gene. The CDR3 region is CASSLHTGQGPGELFF. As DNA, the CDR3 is TGCGCCAGCAGCTTGCACACGGGACAGGGCCCCGGGGAGCTGTTTTTT.

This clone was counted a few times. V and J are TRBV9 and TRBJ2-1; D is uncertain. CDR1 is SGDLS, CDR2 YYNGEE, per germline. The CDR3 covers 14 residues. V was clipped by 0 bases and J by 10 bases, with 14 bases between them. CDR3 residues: CASSVGSSSKEQFF. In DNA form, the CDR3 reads TGTGCCAGCAGCGTAGGAAGTTCCTCTAAAGAGCAGTTCTTC.

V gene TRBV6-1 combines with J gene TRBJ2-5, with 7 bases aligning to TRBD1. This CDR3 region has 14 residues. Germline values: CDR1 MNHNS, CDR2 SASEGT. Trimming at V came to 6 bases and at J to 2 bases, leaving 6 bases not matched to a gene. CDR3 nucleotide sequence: TGTGCCAGCAGGATCCGGGACAGTCAAGAGACCCAGTACTTC. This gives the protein CASRIRDSQETQYF.

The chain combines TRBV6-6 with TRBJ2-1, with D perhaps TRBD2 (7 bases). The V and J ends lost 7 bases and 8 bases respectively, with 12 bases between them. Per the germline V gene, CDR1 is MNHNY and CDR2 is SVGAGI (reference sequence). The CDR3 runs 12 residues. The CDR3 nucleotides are TGTGCCAGCATGGGGGGGGCTGATGAGCAGTTCTTC. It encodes CASMGGADEQFF.

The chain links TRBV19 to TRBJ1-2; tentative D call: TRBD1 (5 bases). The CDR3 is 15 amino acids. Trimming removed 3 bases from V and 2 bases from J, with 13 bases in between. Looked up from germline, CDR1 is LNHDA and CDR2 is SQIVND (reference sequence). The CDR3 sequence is CASSIGREANYGYTF. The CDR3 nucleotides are TGTGCCAGTAGTATCGGCAGGGAAGCGAACTATGGCTACACCTTC.

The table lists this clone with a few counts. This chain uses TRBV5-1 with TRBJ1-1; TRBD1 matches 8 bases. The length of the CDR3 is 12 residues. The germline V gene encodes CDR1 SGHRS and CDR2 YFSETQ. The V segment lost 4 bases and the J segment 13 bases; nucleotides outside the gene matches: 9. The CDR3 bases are TGCGCCAGCAGCCAGGACAGGGTCGGTGTTTTCTTT. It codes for CASSQDRVGVFF.

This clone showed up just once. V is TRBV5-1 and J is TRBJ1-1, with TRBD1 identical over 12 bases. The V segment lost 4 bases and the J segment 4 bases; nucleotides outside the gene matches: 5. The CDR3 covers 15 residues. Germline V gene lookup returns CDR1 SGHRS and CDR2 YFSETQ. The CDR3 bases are TGCGCCAGCAGCGGGGGACAGGGGGCCGGCACTGAAGCTTTCTTT. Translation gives CASSGGQGAGTEAFF.

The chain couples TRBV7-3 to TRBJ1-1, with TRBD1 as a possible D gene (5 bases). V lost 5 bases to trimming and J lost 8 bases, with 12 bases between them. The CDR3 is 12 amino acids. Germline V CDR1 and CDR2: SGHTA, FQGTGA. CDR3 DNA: TGTGCCAGCAGCCGGAAACAGGTCGAAGCTTTCTTT. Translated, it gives CASSRKQVEAFF.